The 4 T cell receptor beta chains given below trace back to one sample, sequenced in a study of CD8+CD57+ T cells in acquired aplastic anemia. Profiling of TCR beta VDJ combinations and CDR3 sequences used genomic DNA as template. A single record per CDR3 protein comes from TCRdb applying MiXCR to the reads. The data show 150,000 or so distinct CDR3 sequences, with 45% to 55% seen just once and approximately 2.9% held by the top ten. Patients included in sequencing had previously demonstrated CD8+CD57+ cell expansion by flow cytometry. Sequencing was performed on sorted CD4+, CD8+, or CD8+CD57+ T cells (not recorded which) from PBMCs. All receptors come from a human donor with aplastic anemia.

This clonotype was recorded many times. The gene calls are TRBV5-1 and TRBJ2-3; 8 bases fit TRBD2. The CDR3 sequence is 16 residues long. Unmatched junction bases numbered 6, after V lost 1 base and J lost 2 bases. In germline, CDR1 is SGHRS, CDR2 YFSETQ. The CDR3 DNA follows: TGCGCCAGCAGCTTGATCGCGGGAGGATTCACAGATACGCAGTATTTT. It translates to CASSLIAGGFTDTQYF.

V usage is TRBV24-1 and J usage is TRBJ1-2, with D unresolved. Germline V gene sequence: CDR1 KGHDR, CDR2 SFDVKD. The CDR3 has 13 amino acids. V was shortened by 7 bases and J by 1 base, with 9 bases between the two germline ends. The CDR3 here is CATRVPSNYGYTF. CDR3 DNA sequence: TGTGCCACCAGGGTACCGAGTAACTATGGCTACACCTTC.

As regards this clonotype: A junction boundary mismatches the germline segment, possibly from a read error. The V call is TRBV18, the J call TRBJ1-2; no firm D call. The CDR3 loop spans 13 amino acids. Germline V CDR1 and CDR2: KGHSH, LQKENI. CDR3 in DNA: TGTGCCAGCTCACTAATCAGAGAGGATGGCTACGCCTTC. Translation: CASSLIREDGYAF.

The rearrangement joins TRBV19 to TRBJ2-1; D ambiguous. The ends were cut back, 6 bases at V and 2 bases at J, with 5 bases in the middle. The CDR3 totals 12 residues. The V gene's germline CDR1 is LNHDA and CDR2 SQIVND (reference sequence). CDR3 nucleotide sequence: TGTGCCAGTAGGGGCCCCTACAATGAGCAGTTCTTC. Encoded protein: CASRGPYNEQFF.